These 5 T cell receptor beta chains were all obtained from the same sample, sequenced in a study of beta chain features in type 1 diabetes. All of the isolated RNA was reverse transcribed, so expressed TCRB transcripts were sequenced. Clones were read by immunoSEQ multiplex PCR, and TCRdb kept only the in-frame ones, dropping some. The table records about 140,000 clones, about 7% of them present only once. Sequencing input: central memory CD4+ T cells from blood. The origin of the receptors is a woman under 40 in good health.

The chain uses TRBV11-2 and TRBJ1-1; 7 bases align to TRBD1. Germline CDR1 SGHAT, CDR2 FQNNGV. V shed 3 bases, J shed 4 bases, and the junction held 11 bases outside the gene matches. There are 16 residues in the CDR3. The CDR3 region has the DNA TGTGCCAGCAGCTTGGACTCGCAAGGGGGCTTCACTGAAGCTTTCTTT. Its translation is CASSLDSQGGFTEAFF.

This sequence joins TRBV27 and TRBJ2-5; possibly TRBD2 for D (6 bases). The J call could be wrong; TRBJ2-7 is a better fit for the DNA end. Germline V gene lookup returns CDR1 MNHEY and CDR2 SMNVEV (reference sequence). CDR3 length equals 15 residues. CDR3 region: CASSQPGGSSYEQYF. In nucleotides, the CDR3 is TGTGCCAGCAGCCAACCTGGGGGGAGCTCCTACGAGCAGTACTTC.

V and J are TRBV7-2 and TRBJ1-1; no reliable D call. V shed 2 bases and J shed 1 base, with 5 bases lying between them. CDR1 and CDR2 (germline): SGHTA, FQGNSA. The CDR3 covers 13 residues. The CDR3 nucleotides read TGTGCCAGCAGCTTACTTAGGAACACTGAAGCTTTCTTT. Protein: CASSLLRNTEAFF.

The chain employs TRBV30 and TRBJ2-7; 11 bases map to TRBD1. Unmatched junction bases numbered 6, after V lost 4 bases and J lost 1 base. CDR3 length: 15 amino acids. Germline assignment: CDR1 GTSNPN and CDR2 SVGIG (reference sequence). Here the CDR3 DNA reads TGTGCCTGGAATGCCCGGGACAGGGGGTCCTACGAGCAGTACTTC. This gives the protein CAWNARDRGSYEQYF. Full variable domain (rest looked up from reference TRBV30 and TRBJ2-7): SQTIHQWPATLVQPVGSPLSLECTVEGTSNPNLYWYRQAAGRGLQLLFYSVGIGQISSEVPQNLSASRPQDRQFILSSKKLLLSDSGFYLCAWNARDRGSYEQYFGPGTRLTVT.

This clone was seen only a few times. The chain employs TRBV2 and TRBJ2-7; the D gene is possibly TRBD2 (6 bases). The V gene lost 0 bases and the J gene lost 0 bases, with 15 bases spanning the gap. The CDR3 loop spans 17 amino acids. Germline assignment: CDR1 SNHLY and CDR2 FYNNEI. The CDR3 nucleotides read TGTGCCAGCAGTGAAGCCGATCCGGCGGACTACTCCTACGAGCAGTACTTC. As protein: CASSEADPADYSYEQYF.